This is a list of T cell receptor beta chains from one sample in a study of blood T cell repertoires in COVID-19. Data came from immunoSEQ multiplex PCR; TCRdb stores just in-frame clones and leaves some out. The table shows approximately 130,000 clones, with around 87% occurring only once. The specimen sequenced was peripheral blood. The receptors here all came from a man aged 50 to 59 with active COVID-19. The CDR3 runs from the conserved cysteine through the conserved F or W. A D gene is named only where the DNA matches it firmly. The size entry is marked missing in some rows and otherwise reads once, few, many or a size class.

d_gene: TRBD1
j_gene: TRBJ2-7
v_gene: TRBV2
abundance: -
CDR3aa: CASKGTGGYEQYF
CDR3nt: TGTGCCAGCAAGGGGACAGGGGGCTACGAGCAGTACTTC

d_gene: -
j_gene: TRBJ1-1
v_gene: TRBV5-1
abundance: once
CDR3aa: CASSLNPLQGTEAFF
CDR3nt: TGCGCCAGCAGCTTGAACCCGCTGCAGGGCACTGAAGCTTTCTTT

d_gene: TRBD2
j_gene: TRBJ2-7
v_gene: TRBV19
abundance: once
CDR3aa: CASSIRGTSSPYEQYF
CDR3nt: TGTGCCAGTAGTATTCGAGGGACTAGCAGTCCCTACGAGCAGTACTTC

d_gene: TRBD2
j_gene: TRBJ2-6
v_gene: TRBV15
abundance: -
CDR3aa: CATSSLWVGGGSGANVLTF
CDR3nt: TGTGCCACCAGCTCCCTGTGGGTCGGGGGGGGCTCTGGGGCCAACGTCCTGACTTTC

d_gene: -
j_gene: TRBJ2-3
v_gene: TRBV5-1
abundance: -
CDR3aa: CASSLGSQGSTDTQYF
CDR3nt: TGCGCCAGCAGCTTGGGGAGCCAGGGGAGCACAGATACGCAGTATTTT

d_gene: -
j_gene: TRBJ2-1
v_gene: TRBV19
abundance: -
CDR3aa: CASTGQYSYNEQFF
CDR3nt: TGTGCCAGTACTGGACAGTACTCCTACAATGAGCAGTTCTTC

d_gene: TRBD1
j_gene: TRBJ2-7
v_gene: TRBV5-6
abundance: once
CDR3aa: CASSFLDRVIYEQYF
CDR3nt: TGTGCCAGCAGCTTCCTCGACAGGGTTATCTACGAGCAGTACTTC

d_gene: -
j_gene: TRBJ2-5
v_gene: TRBV4-1
abundance: -
CDR3aa: CASSQVGAGETQYF
CDR3nt: TGCGCCAGCAGCCAAGTGGGGGCGGGAGAGACCCAGTACTTC

d_gene: TRBD2
j_gene: TRBJ2-3
v_gene: TRBV5-1
abundance: once
CDR3aa: CASTVKRGVGDTQYF
CDR3nt: TGCGCCAGCACCGTAAAGCGGGGGGTAGGAGATACGCAGTATTTT

d_gene: TRBD1
j_gene: TRBJ1-1
v_gene: TRBV5-1
abundance: -
CDR3aa: CASSSLQGLNTEAFF
CDR3nt: TGCGCCAGCAGCTCCTTACAGGGGCTGAACACTGAAGCTTTCTTT

d_gene: -
j_gene: TRBJ2-5
v_gene: TRBV7-2
abundance: -
CDR3aa: CASSLQLARQETQYF
CDR3nt: TGTGCCAGCAGCTTACAACTAGCAAGACAAGAGACCCAGTACTTC

d_gene: -
j_gene: TRBJ1-5
v_gene: TRBV28
abundance: -
CDR3aa: CASSYTAGSNQPQHF
CDR3nt: TGTGCCAGCAGTTATACCGCGGGGAGCAATCAGCCCCAGCATTTT

d_gene: TRBD1
j_gene: TRBJ2-7
v_gene: TRBV6-2/TRBV6-3
abundance: medium-sized
CDR3aa: CASSYMGQGANYEQYF
CDR3nt: TGTGCCAGCAGTTATATGGGACAGGGGGCGAACTACGAGCAGTACTTC

d_gene: TRBD1
j_gene: TRBJ2-7
v_gene: TRBV7-2
abundance: -
CDR3aa: CASSPRQGAYEQYF
CDR3nt: TGTGCCAGCAGCCCTCGACAGGGGGCTTACGAGCAGTACTTC

d_gene: TRBD1
j_gene: TRBJ1-4
v_gene: TRBV14
abundance: -
CDR3aa: CASSQGQGKVRATNEKLFF
CDR3nt: TGTGCCAGCAGCCAGGGACAGGGAAAAGTTCGGGCAACTAATGAAAAACTGTTTTTT

d_gene: TRBD2
j_gene: TRBJ2-3
v_gene: TRBV7-2
abundance: -
CDR3aa: CASSSRTSEYTDTQYF
CDR3nt: TGTGCCAGCAGCTCGCGGACTAGCGAATACACAGATACGCAGTATTTT

d_gene: -
j_gene: TRBJ2-3
v_gene: TRBV6-5
abundance: -
CDR3aa: CASSPSSTQYF
CDR3nt: TGTGCCAGCAGTCCTAGTTCTACGCAGTATTTT

d_gene: -
j_gene: TRBJ2-1
v_gene: TRBV12-5
abundance: -
CDR3aa: CASGSGFGEQFF
CDR3nt: TGTGCTAGTGGTTCGGGGTTTGGAGAGCAGTTCTTC

d_gene: -
j_gene: TRBJ1-5
v_gene: TRBV5-1
abundance: -
CDR3aa: CASSLEGGNQPQHF
CDR3nt: TGCGCCAGCAGCTTGGAAGGGGGTAATCAGCCCCAGCATTTT

d_gene: TRBD1
j_gene: TRBJ1-5
v_gene: TRBV3-1/TRBV3-2
abundance: few
CDR3aa: CASSPSDRGFDQPQHF
CDR3nt: TGTGCCAGCAGCCCCTCAGACAGGGGCTTCGATCAGCCCCAGCATTTT

d_gene: TRBD2
j_gene: TRBJ2-5
v_gene: TRBV7-2
abundance: -
CDR3aa: CASSSPPGLVQETQYF
CDR3nt: TGTGCCAGCAGCTCACCGCCGGGACTAGTCCAAGAGACCCAGTACTTC

d_gene: TRBD1
j_gene: TRBJ2-7
v_gene: TRBV2
abundance: -
CDR3aa: CASSSGQGAPYEQYF
CDR3nt: TGTGCCAGCAGTTCCGGACAGGGAGCACCTTACGAGCAGTACTTC

d_gene: -
j_gene: TRBJ1-6
v_gene: TRBV5-1
abundance: few
CDR3aa: CASSLGAGAGNSPLHF
CDR3nt: TGCGCCAGCAGCTTGGGTGCAGGGGCAGGAAATTCACCCCTCCACTTT

d_gene: TRBD2
j_gene: TRBJ2-1
v_gene: TRBV7-2
abundance: -
CDR3aa: CALREAGGSYNEQFF
CDR3nt: TGTGCCCTCAGGGAGGCGGGGGGCTCCTACAATGAGCAGTTCTTC

d_gene: TRBD1
j_gene: TRBJ1-3
v_gene: TRBV6-6
abundance: -
CDR3aa: CASSPLRDRASGNTIYF
CDR3nt: TGTGCCAGCAGTCCCCTCCGGGACAGGGCCTCTGGAAACACCATATATTTT

d_gene: -
j_gene: TRBJ2-5
v_gene: TRBV7-9
abundance: -
CDR3aa: CASSLEGRLAGETQYF
CDR3nt: TGTGCCAGCAGCTTAGAGGGCAGACTCGCGGGAGAGACCCAGTACTTC

d_gene: TRBD2
j_gene: TRBJ2-4
v_gene: TRBV5-1
abundance: -
CDR3aa: CASSLRLAGAEGAKNIQYF
CDR3nt: TGCGCCAGCAGCTTGAGGCTAGCGGGGGCGGAGGGGGCCAAAAACATTCAGTACTTC

d_gene: TRBD1
j_gene: TRBJ1-4
v_gene: TRBV3-1/TRBV3-2
abundance: -
CDR3aa: CASSQEGQGLFDEKLFF
CDR3nt: TGTGCCAGCAGCCAAGAAGGACAGGGTCTTTTCGATGAAAAACTGTTTTTT

d_gene: -
j_gene: TRBJ2-7
v_gene: TRBV9
abundance: -
CDR3aa: CASSVSGGAVEQYF
CDR3nt: TGTGCCAGCAGCGTAAGTGGGGGGGCAGTCGAGCAGTACTTC

d_gene: -
j_gene: TRBJ2-5
v_gene: TRBV3-1/TRBV3-2
abundance: -
CDR3aa: CASSQDPLVGTQYF
CDR3nt: TGTGCCAGCAGCCAAGATCCCCTAGTAGGGACCCAGTACTTC

d_gene: -
j_gene: TRBJ2-7
v_gene: TRBV6-2/TRBV6-3
abundance: -
CDR3aa: CASSSTRIYEQYF
CDR3nt: TGTGCCAGCAGTTCGACAAGGATCTACGAGCAGTACTTC

d_gene: TRBD2
j_gene: TRBJ2-1
v_gene: TRBV7-2
abundance: -
CDR3aa: CASSPVRLAGTNEQFF
CDR3nt: TGTGCCAGCAGCCCAGTCAGACTAGCGGGGACCAATGAGCAGTTCTTC

d_gene: TRBD2
j_gene: TRBJ2-3
v_gene: TRBV30
abundance: -
CDR3aa: CAWSQGLADTQYF
CDR3nt: TGTGCCTGGAGCCAGGGACTAGCGGATACGCAGTATTTT

d_gene: TRBD1
j_gene: TRBJ2-2
v_gene: TRBV7-9
abundance: -
CDR3aa: CASSARDSLTGELFF
CDR3nt: TGTGCCAGCAGCGCCAGGGACAGTTTAACCGGGGAGCTGTTTTTT

d_gene: -
j_gene: TRBJ2-7
v_gene: TRBV27
abundance: -
CDR3aa: CASSHRRGVSSYEQYF
CDR3nt: TGTGCCAGCAGTCACCGCAGGGGTGTCAGCTCCTACGAGCAGTACTTC

d_gene: -
j_gene: TRBJ1-1
v_gene: TRBV9
abundance: once
CDR3aa: CASGQGGRTTEAFF
CDR3nt: TGTGCCAGCGGTCAGGGAGGTCGGACCACTGAAGCTTTCTTT

d_gene: -
j_gene: TRBJ1-4
v_gene: TRBV19
abundance: -
CDR3aa: CASSTKSGEKLFF
CDR3nt: TGTGCCAGTAGTACAAAATCGGGGGAAAAACTGTTTTTT

d_gene: TRBD2
j_gene: TRBJ2-5
v_gene: TRBV5-4
abundance: -
CDR3aa: CASSRPGVAGLQETQYF
CDR3nt: TGTGCCAGCAGCCGCCCGGGGGTAGCGGGCCTCCAAGAGACCCAGTACTTC

d_gene: -
j_gene: TRBJ2-1
v_gene: TRBV7-9
abundance: -
CDR3aa: CASSRRDPYNEQFF
CDR3nt: TGTGCCAGCAGCCGCAGGGATCCCTACAATGAGCAGTTCTTC

d_gene: -
j_gene: TRBJ2-2
v_gene: TRBV7-9
abundance: -
CDR3aa: CARALRDNGELFF
CDR3nt: TGTGCCAGGGCGTTGAGGGACAACGGGGAGCTGTTTTTT

d_gene: -
j_gene: TRBJ2-7
v_gene: TRBV6-5
abundance: -
CDR3aa: CASQSSVGYEQYF
CDR3nt: TGTGCCAGCCAATCAAGCGTGGGCTACGAGCAGTACTTC

d_gene: -
j_gene: TRBJ1-2
v_gene: TRBV19
abundance: -
CDR3aa: CASSIPGAYGYTF
CDR3nt: TGTGCCAGTAGTATCCCTGGGGCCTATGGCTACACCTTC

d_gene: -
j_gene: TRBJ2-7
v_gene: TRBV5-4
abundance: -
CDR3aa: CASSIGQAYEQYF
CDR3nt: TGTGCCAGCAGCATTGGACAAGCCTACGAGCAGTACTTC

d_gene: TRBD2
j_gene: TRBJ2-1
v_gene: TRBV2
abundance: -
CDR3aa: CASRPGLVGEQFF
CDR3nt: TGTGCCAGCAGACCGGGACTAGTGGGTGAGCAGTTCTTC

d_gene: -
j_gene: TRBJ1-2
v_gene: TRBV7-2
abundance: few
CDR3aa: CASSSALFGGYTF
CDR3nt: TGTGCCAGCAGCTCTGCCCTCTTCGGGGGCTACACCTTC

d_gene: -
j_gene: TRBJ2-2
v_gene: TRBV5-6
abundance: -
CDR3aa: CASSFGATGNTGELFF
CDR3nt: TGTGCCAGCAGCTTTGGGGCCACAGGGAACACCGGGGAGCTGTTTTTT